This is a list of T cell receptor beta chains from one sample in a study of blood T cell repertoires in COVID-19. Profiling relied on immunoSEQ multiplex PCR, and the TCRdb table lists in-frame clones only, not all of them. In the table there are 150,000 to 200,000 clones, over 75% of which are singletons. The sequenced material came from peripheral blood. The receptor source for this set is a man between 65 and 79 years old who had recovered from COVID-19. Each CDR3 is given with its conserved first and last residue. D genes are given only for firm matches. Where a row states a size, it is once, few, many or the class of an expanded clone; other rows omit it.

cdr3_nt cdr3_aa d_call j_call v_call clone_size
TGCGCCAGCAGCTTGGTGGCGGGAGGGTCCAACAATGAGCAGTTCTTC CASSLVAGGSNNEQFF TRBD2 TRBJ2-1 TRBV5-1 NA
TGTGCCAGTAGTATAGACCTCCCAGGGCCCGGGGAGCTGTTTTTT CASSIDLPGPGELFF NA TRBJ2-2 TRBV19 NA
TGTGCCAGCAGCTTGGACGGCCCCAGAGGCACTGAAGCTTTCTTT CASSLDGPRGTEAFF NA TRBJ1-1 TRBV5-5 NA
TGTGCCAGCAGCTTAGGCCCGGGTGGAGCGGGAGGGCCCCCCTACGAGCAGTACTTC CASSLGPGGAGGPPYEQYF TRBD2 TRBJ2-7 TRBV7-2 NA
TGTGCCAGCAGCCAGACAGGGACCGCAGATACGCAGTATTTT CASSQTGTADTQYF TRBD1 TRBJ2-3 TRBV3-1/TRBV3-2 NA
TGTGCCACCAGCGGCGGGGTTATAAATGAAAAACTGTTTTTT CATSGGVINEKLFF NA TRBJ1-4 TRBV15 NA
TGTGCTAGTGGCACAGGGAGCGATTCACCCCTCCACTTT CASGTGSDSPLHF NA TRBJ1-6 TRBV12-5 NA
TGTGCCAGCAGCTTCGCCACTAGCACAGATACGCAGTATTTT CASSFATSTDTQYF NA TRBJ2-3 TRBV11-2 NA
TGTGCCAGCAGCGTAGGCCAGGGGGCAGGAAGAGAGACCCAGTACTTC CASSVGQGAGRETQYF TRBD1 TRBJ2-5 TRBV9 NA
TGTGCCAGCAGCTTCAACTACCGCACAGATACGCAGTATTTT CASSFNYRTDTQYF NA TRBJ2-3 TRBV7-8 NA
TGTGCCAGCAGTAGGGTGGGACAGGGAAACTATGGCTACACCTTC CASSRVGQGNYGYTF TRBD1 TRBJ1-2 TRBV27 NA
TGTGCCAGCAGCTTGGGGCATCCCGCTGAAGCTTTCTTT CASSLGHPAEAFF NA TRBJ1-1 TRBV13 NA
TGTGCCAGTAGAGGGGGAGGGGGCAATCAGCCCCAGCATTTT CASRGGGGNQPQHF NA TRBJ1-5 TRBV19 few
TGTGCCAGCAGCCAAGATCCCTCGGGGGGTGGCTATGGCTACACCTTC CASSQDPSGGGYGYTF NA TRBJ1-2 TRBV3-1/TRBV3-2 NA
TGTGCCAGCAGCTTAGGGACAGCCGGGAACTATGGCTACACCTTC CASSLGTAGNYGYTF NA TRBJ1-2 TRBV7-9 NA
TGTGCCTGGAGTGTAAGGCGGGAGGTCTACGAGCAGTACTTC CAWSVRREVYEQYF TRBD2 TRBJ2-7 TRBV30 NA
TGTGCCAGCAGCCCTAACGAGGGAGGGAATTCACCCCTCCACTTT CASSPNEGGNSPLHF NA TRBJ1-6 TRBV7-6 NA
TGCGCCAGCAGCTTGGAGCCAGGGGGAGGAACCGGGGAGCTGTTTTTT CASSLEPGGGTGELFF NA TRBJ2-2 TRBV5-1 NA
TGTGCCAGCAGCCAATGGAGCGGGATGGGTTCTAATGAGCAGTTCTTC CASSQWSGMGSNEQFF TRBD2 TRBJ2-1 TRBV14 few
TGTGCCAGCAGCAGAGGTCGGGCTAGCGAAACCTACGAGCAGTACTTC CASSRGRASETYEQYF NA TRBJ2-7 TRBV7-8 NA
TGTGCCAGCAGCTCGGGACTAGCGGACTACAATGAGCAGTTCTTC CASSSGLADYNEQFF TRBD2 TRBJ2-1 TRBV5-4 NA
TGTGCCAGCAGCGCTAGCGGCACCGGGGAGCTGTTTTTT CASSASGTGELFF TRBD2 TRBJ2-2 TRBV7-9 NA
TGTGCCAGCCAGTCTAGCGGTGGCGACGAGCAGTACTTC CASQSSGGDEQYF TRBD2 TRBJ2-7 TRBV7-9 NA
TGTGCCATCAGTGAGCCTTACAGGGGGCACTCTGGAAACACCATATATTTT CAISEPYRGHSGNTIYF TRBD1 TRBJ1-3 TRBV10-3 once
TGTGCCAGCCGGGGAAGCGGGAGAAGCTACGAGCAGTACTTC CASRGSGRSYEQYF TRBD2 TRBJ2-7 TRBV14 NA
TGCGCCAGCAGCCCTAATCCAGGGGGCTTGAACACTGAAGCTTTCTTT CASSPNPGGLNTEAFF TRBD1 TRBJ1-1 TRBV5-1 once
TGTGCCAGCAGCCAAGTGGCTTCTGGGGCCAACGTCCTGACTTTC CASSQVASGANVLTF NA TRBJ2-6 TRBV3-1/TRBV3-2 once
TGTGCCAGCAGCTTATACACAGGGGCGCGCAATCAGCCCCAGCATTTT CASSLYTGARNQPQHF TRBD1 TRBJ1-5 TRBV5-6 NA
TGTGCCAGTAGATCCTCGGACAGGGGCGCCTACAATGAGCAGTTCTTC CASRSSDRGAYNEQFF TRBD1 TRBJ2-1 TRBV19 NA
TGCGCCAGCAGCCAGGAGGCCTACGAGCAGTACTTC CASSQEAYEQYF NA TRBJ2-7 TRBV5-1 NA
TGTGCCAGCAGTGAAAGGACAGAGCCGAGCTACACCTTC CASSERTEPSYTF NA TRBJ1-2 TRBV2 NA
TGTGCCAGCAGTTACTCGGGGCAGGGGGCAGAGAAACTGTTTTTT CASSYSGQGAEKLFF TRBD1 TRBJ1-4 TRBV6-5 NA
TGTGCCAGCAGCTTTAACGCTAAAACAGGGGATCAAGCTTTCTTT CASSFNAKTGDQAFF TRBD1 TRBJ1-1 TRBV7-6 NA
TGTGCCAGCACCCCTGGCGGGAGGAACTACGAGCAGTACTTC CASTPGGRNYEQYF TRBD2 TRBJ2-7 TRBV28 once
TGTGCCAGCAGCAAATTTTGGGGGGGAGGACTGAACACTGAAGCTTTCTTT CASSKFWGGGLNTEAFF NA TRBJ1-1 TRBV21-1 NA
TGTGCCAGCAGTGGACCCGGGACTAGCGGGTACAATGAGCAGTTCTTC CASSGPGTSGYNEQFF TRBD2 TRBJ2-1 TRBV28 NA
TGTGCCAGCAGCTTTGGGGAGAGGACTGAAGCTTTCTTT CASSFGERTEAFF NA TRBJ1-1 TRBV5-5 NA
TGTGCCAGCTCACTTCGAGCTGAAGCTTTCTTT CASSLRAEAFF NA TRBJ1-1 TRBV18 once
TGTGCCAGCAGCCTCCACACGGGCTCTGGAAACACCATATATTTT CASSLHTGSGNTIYF NA TRBJ1-3 TRBV3-1/TRBV3-2 NA
TGTGCCAGCAGCACCCCGACAGGGGGGCACTATGGCTACACCTTC CASSTPTGGHYGYTF TRBD1 TRBJ1-2 TRBV3-1/TRBV3-2 many
TGTGCCAGCAGTGACTCTAGCGGCTCCTACAATGAGCAGTTCTTC CASSDSSGSYNEQFF NA TRBJ2-1 TRBV6-4 many
TGTGCCAGCTCACCAACGTGGGACAGACGCACTGAAGCTTTCTTT CASSPTWDRRTEAFF TRBD1 TRBJ1-1 TRBV18 NA
TGTGCCAGCTCACCACTTCGGGCGGGAGTGGAGACCCAGTACTTC CASSPLRAGVETQYF TRBD2 TRBJ2-5 TRBV18 NA
TGCGCCAGCGCGGATTCTGGGAATTCACCCCTCCACTTT CASADSGNSPLHF NA TRBJ1-6 TRBV10-2 NA
TGTGCCAGCCGAAAGGGCGCCGGGACAGGCGGGCAGCCCCAGCATTTT CASRKGAGTGGQPQHF TRBD1 TRBJ1-5 TRBV19 NA
TGCGCCAGCAGTGAGTCTGGGGGGAACAATGAGCAGTTCTTC CASSESGGNNEQFF NA TRBJ2-1 TRBV10-1 NA
TGTGCCAGCAGTTTATCGGACAGGTATGGACAGCCCCAGCATTTT CASSLSDRYGQPQHF TRBD1 TRBJ1-5 TRBV28 once
TGTGCCAGCAGCCCTGGCCTTGATAGCAATCAGCCCCAGCATTTT CASSPGLDSNQPQHF NA TRBJ1-5 TRBV5-4 NA
TGTGCCAGCAGCCGAGACAGGTACGAGCAGTACTTC CASSRDRYEQYF NA TRBJ2-7 TRBV11-2 NA
TGCAGCGTTGCGAGGACTAGCGGGGGATACAATGAGCAGTTCTTC CSVARTSGGYNEQFF TRBD2 TRBJ2-1 TRBV29-1 NA
TGTGCCAGCAGACCAAAGGGGACTAGCGGACCCTACGAGCAGTACTTC CASRPKGTSGPYEQYF TRBD2 TRBJ2-7 TRBV27 NA
TGTGCCAGCAGTCAAACAGCGGGAGGGAGGCCCGGGGAGCTGTTTTTT CASSQTAGGRPGELFF TRBD2 TRBJ2-2 TRBV6-2/TRBV6-3 few
TGTGCCAGCAGTTTCCCGACTAGCGGGAAAAGCACAGATACGCAGTATTTT CASSFPTSGKSTDTQYF TRBD2 TRBJ2-3 TRBV6-2/TRBV6-3 NA